This T cell receptor (beta chain) was recorded in a study of breast tumors, draining lymph nodes, adjacent tissues. General study points: Luminal-like breast cancer showed significantly higher tumor–nontumor repertoire similarity than basal-like.

Many counts were recorded for this clonotype. What it binds is unknown. Each CDR3 protein gets one entry after TCRdb re-called the multiplex PCR reads with MiXCR. Of about 22,000 distinct CDR3 sequences in the sample, more than 50% were seen once. This CDR3 has 12 amino acids. Per germline, CDR1 SQVTM and CDR2 ANQGSEA. With 7 bases removed from V and 0 bases from J, the gap between germline ends came to 8 bases. The origin of this receptor is a female donor with breast cancer. Some clones in this sample may be carry-over from other donors' samples. This chain links TRBV29-1 with TRBJ2-3; the D gene could be TRBD1 or TRBD2 (5 bases each). The sequenced sample consisted of breast tumor tissue. The CDR3 DNA sequence: TGCAGCGCCGGGGCTAGCACAGATACGCAGTATTTT. Its translation: CSAGASTDTQYF.